This TCR beta chain emerged from a study of T cells in localized non-small cell lung cancer. Regarding the study as a whole: Longer overall survival was linked to higher blood T cell density. Researchers found a median around 57 of the top 100 tumor clones in adjacent lung. Exceeding tumor, uninvolved adjacent lung had the highest T cell clonality.

Germline lookup yields CDR1 SEHNR and CDR2 FQNEAQ (reference sequence). This CDR3 region has 15 residues. The V end lost 2 bases, the J end lost 2 bases, and 13 bases lay between the germline ends. A note on this clone: Its cognate antigen is unknown.

The assay was immunoSEQ multiplex PCR, and TCRdb's table has in-frame clones only and misses some. The sample contains under 55,000 clones, around 80% of which appear only once. The chain has TRBV7-9 and TRBJ2-7, with TRBD2 as a possible D gene (6 bases). Here the sequenced sample was PBMCs, taken before any cancer treatment. The clonotype comes from a woman aged 40-69 years with stage II lung adenocarcinoma. Here the CDR3 DNA reads TGTGCCAGCAGCTTAAGAGTAGCGGTGGCCTACGAGCAGTACTTC. It yields the protein CASSLRVAVAYEQYF.